The 22 T cell receptor beta chains given below trace back to one sample, sequenced in a study of human T cells and chemical hapten exposure. Each CDR3 protein gets one entry after TCRdb re-called the RACE reads with MiXCR. The data show about 180,000 distinct CDR3 sequences, roughly 30% seen once. As for time point: pre-sensitization, week 0. Treatment in this sample: therapeutic diphenylcyclopropenone sensitization with weekly scalp DPC. Source: whole blood, taken in connection with sensitization to the hapten diphenylcyclopropenone (DPC). The receptors originated from a woman in her 30s with alopecia areata. Some clones in this sample may be carry-over from other donors' samples.

The chain carries TRBV10-3 and TRBJ2-5; D uncertain. CDR1 ENHRY and CDR2 SYGVKD come from the germline V gene. CDR3 size: 13 residues. The V end lost 6 bases, the J end lost 0 bases, and 8 bases lay between the germline ends. CDR3 sequence reads: CAISARDQETQYF. Written as DNA, the CDR3 is TGTGCCATCAGCGCCAGAGACCAAGAGACCCAGTACTTC.

This chain joins TRBV7-2 and TRBJ2-7, with unresolved D. CDR3 length: 14 amino acids. V was trimmed by 1 base and J by 0 bases, leaving 7 bases between them. The V gene's germline CDR1 is SGHTA and CDR2 FQGNSA. CDR3 residues: CASSLDFYSYEQYF. CDR3 DNA sequence: TGTGCCAGCAGCTTAGACTTTTACTCCTACGAGCAGTACTTC. Supplemented by reference TRBV7-2 and TRBJ2-7, the full variable domain reads GAGVSQSPSNKVTEKGKDVELRCDPISGHTALYWYRQSLGQGLEFLIYFQGNSAPDKSGLPSDRFSAERTGGSVSTLTIQRTQQEDSAVYLCASSLDFYSYEQYFGPGTRLTVT.

Details on this clonotype: A read error may account for a junction end that differs from germline. The chain uses TRBV7-2 and TRBJ1-1; unclear D gene. CDR3 length: 13 residues. Germline V gene sequence: CDR1 SGHTA, CDR2 FQGNSA. The CDR3 loop is CVSSTQEYTEAFF. Here the CDR3 DNA reads TGTGTCAGCAGCACCCAGGAGTACACTGAAGCTTTCTTT.

The chain combines TRBV6-5 with TRBJ2-7; 7 bases align to TRBD2. The V gene's germline CDR1 is MNHEY and CDR2 SVGAGI. The CDR3 contains 13 residues. Unmatched junction bases numbered 7, after V lost 8 bases and J lost 3 bases. For the CDR3, the DNA is TGTGCCAGCGCGAGCGGGGCAAACTACGAGCAGTACTTC. It encodes CASASGANYEQYF.

This clonotype was seen a handful of times. The chain uses TRBV6-2 or TRBV6-3 and TRBJ1-5; D is ambiguous. Trimming took off 5 bases at V and 3 bases at J, with 8 bases between the two ends. Per the germline V gene, CDR1 is MNHEY and CDR2 is SVGEGT. The CDR3 has 13 residues. Here the CDR3 reads CASSSTTNQPQHF. As DNA, the CDR3 is TGTGCCAGCAGTAGTACGACCAATCAGCCCCAGCATTTT.

In its sample, this clonotype was seen many times. The genes are TRBV14 and TRBJ2-1; 9 positions match TRBD2. The CDR3 loop spans 15 amino acids. After removal of 4 bases from V and 6 bases from J, the junction contained 7 bases not matched to a gene. Germline assignment: CDR1 SGHDN and CDR2 FVKESK. This CDR3 is CASSRTSAGSNEQFF. CDR3 nucleotides: TGTGCCAGCAGCCGGACTAGCGCCGGGAGCAATGAGCAGTTCTTC.

The V call is TRBV7-9, the J call TRBJ2-2; D is unclear. V lost 3 bases and J lost 7, with 6 bases in between. Looked up from germline, CDR1 is SEHNR and CDR2 is FQNEAQ (reference sequence). This CDR3 is 12 amino acids long. The CDR3 spells CASSFSLGELFF. The CDR3 region has the DNA TGTGCCAGCAGCTTCAGCCTCGGGGAGCTGTTTTTT.

In its sample, this clonotype was seen a few times. The CDR3 protein is CASGLPKAETNEKLFF. CDR3 coding DNA: TGTGCCAGCGGACTCCCGAAGGCAGAAACTAATGAAAAACTGTTTTTT. The rearrangement uses TRBV7-8 and TRBJ1-4; D uncertain. The CDR3 totals 16 residues. Germline assignment: CDR1 SGHVS and CDR2 FQNEAQ. The germline V and J ends were trimmed by 8 bases and 1 base, with 17 bases remaining between them.

This clonotype was seen a handful of times. The rearrangement links TRBV7-9 to TRBJ2-2; 14 positions match TRBD2. V lost 5 bases to trimming and J lost 1 base; unmatched junction nucleotides: 3. The CDR3 loop spans 17 amino acids. Germline CDR1 is SEHNR and CDR2 is FQNEAQ (reference sequence). Here the CDR3 reads CASSMGLAGENTGELFF. CDR3 DNA sequence: TGTGCCAGCAGCATGGGACTAGCGGGGGAGAACACCGGGGAGCTGTTTTTT.

The chain links TRBV29-1 to TRBJ2-5; D tentatively fits TRBD1 or TRBD2 (5 bases each). Looked up from germline, CDR1 is SQVTM and CDR2 is ANQGSEA. V lost 8 bases and J 5 bases, leaving 18 bases between the germline ends. This CDR3 comprises 13 residues. The CDR3 sequence is CSFGGDPAETQYF. In DNA, the CDR3 is TGCAGCTTTGGGGGTGACCCGGCGGAGACCCAGTACTTC.

This chain connects TRBV9 to TRBJ2-7; 9 bases agree with TRBD1. This CDR3 region has 14 residues. With 4 bases clipped from V and 3 bases from J, the junction kept 5 bases outside the gene matches. CDR1 is SGDLS, CDR2 YYNGEE, per germline. In DNA, the CDR3 is TGTGCCAGCAGCCCTAAGACAGGGGGCTACGAGCAGTACTTC. Residues: CASSPKTGGYEQYF.

This clonotype showed up just a few times. This chain joins TRBV6-1 and TRBJ2-3; the D gene is possibly TRBD2 (5 bases). This CDR3 comprises 15 residues. Trimming removed 6 bases from V and 4 bases from J, with 17 bases in between. Germline CDR1 and CDR2: MNHNS and SASEGT. The CDR3 protein is CASRPPPPGADTQYF. CDR3 DNA sequence: TGTGCCAGCAGACCACCCCCCCCCGGGGCAGATACGCAGTATTTT.

The genes are TRBV20-1 and TRBJ1-5, with D possibly matching TRBD1 (5 bases). Germline CDR1 reads DFQATT; CDR2 reads SNEGSKA (reference sequence). The CDR3 runs to 14 residues. Trimming shortened V by 2 bases and J by 6 bases, and 14 bases separated the two germline ends. The CDR3: CSARLRGWGQPQHF. The CDR3 DNA reads as TGCAGTGCTAGACTGAGGGGCTGGGGTCAGCCCCAGCATTTT.

The DNA for the CDR3 is TGTGCCAGCAGACTTTCACAGGGGCAAGCTTTCTTT. This sequence encodes CASRLSQGQAFF. The V call is TRBV12-3 or TRBV12-4, the J call TRBJ1-1; 7 nucleotides line up with TRBD1. The J segment lost 9 bases and the V segment lost 6 bases, leaving 7 bases of the junction unmatched. CDR3 size: 12 residues.

Worth noting for this clonotype: One end of the junction is discordant with germline, which a read error may explain. The chain uses TRBV7-2 and TRBJ2-7; a possible D gene is TRBD1 (8 bases). The CDR3 runs to 15 residues. Germline CDR1 is SGHTA and CDR2 is FQGNSA. The CDR3 region is CVSSLSGDRRYEQYF. In nucleotides, the CDR3 is TGTGTCAGCAGCCTGAGCGGGGACAGGAGATACGAGCAGTACTTC.

This clonotype was detected only a few times. The V call is TRBV20-1, the J call TRBJ1-5, with unresolved D. The length of the CDR3 is 13 residues. Germline CDR1 DFQATT, CDR2 SNEGSKA (reference sequence). Trimming stripped 6 bases from V and 3 bases from J, with 12 bases between. The CDR3 sequence: CSATGEANQPQHF. The DNA for the CDR3 is TGCAGTGCAACCGGGGAGGCCAATCAGCCCCAGCATTTT.

The gene calls are TRBV30 and TRBJ1-4; the match to TRBD1 covers 7 bases. The V and J ends lost 3 bases and 4 bases, in that order; junction bases with no gene match: 8. CDR1 GTSNPN and CDR2 SVGIG come from the germline V gene (reference sequence). CDR3 length equals 15 residues. In DNA form, the CDR3 reads TGTGCCTGGAGCGCGATGACAGGGCTTAATGAAAAACTGTTTTTT. Its translation is CAWSAMTGLNEKLFF.

The chain joins TRBV12-3 or TRBV12-4 to TRBJ1-1; TRBD1 is a possible D gene (6 bases). CDR3 length equals 13 residues. The V gene lost 4 bases and the J gene lost 3 bases, with 9 bases spanning the gap. In DNA, the CDR3 is TGTGCCAGCAGTTCAGCAGGGGACACTGAAGCTTTCTTT. Translated: CASSSAGDTEAFF.

This clonotype was seen only a few times. The V gene is TRBV10-3, the J gene TRBJ1-1; no clear D gene. CDR3 length equals 15 residues. The V and J ends lost 2 bases and 1 base respectively, with 11 bases between them. Germline values: CDR1 ENHRY, CDR2 SYGVKD. The DNA of the CDR3 is TGTGCCATCAGTGAGCCCCGTCGGGAGAACACTGAAGCTTTCTTT. It is translated as CAISEPRRENTEAFF.

This clonotype occurred a few times. One junction end does not reproduce the germline sequence, and a read error may be involved. The V gene is TRBV20-1, the J gene TRBJ1-1, with TRBD1 as a possible D gene (5 bases). This CDR3 is 15 amino acids long. The germline V gene has CDR1 DFQATT and CDR2 SNEGSKA (reference sequence). CDR3 coding DNA: TGCAGTGCGAGAGCCCTCAGGGAAGGGAACACTGAAGCTTTCTTT. Protein: CSARALREGNTEAFF.

The V gene is TRBV9, the J gene TRBJ2-7; 9 positions match TRBD1. V shed 4 bases and J 5 bases; nucleotides not matched to a gene: 7. This CDR3 contains 14 residues. Germline values: CDR1 SGDLS, CDR2 YYNGEE. The CDR3 loop is CASSRGQGGHEQYF. Written as DNA, the CDR3 is TGTGCCAGCAGCCGGGGACAGGGAGGCCACGAGCAGTACTTC.

This clonotype came up a few times. This rearrangement joins TRBV28 to TRBJ2-7, with D perhaps matching TRBD1 (5 bases). V shed 2 bases and J shed 3 bases, with 11 bases lying between them. This CDR3 spans 14 amino acids. CDR1 is MDHEN and CDR2 is SYDVKM in the germline V gene. The CDR3, as DNA: TGTGCCAGCAGTTTACGCAGGGCCTTCTACGAGCAGTACTTC. Translated: CASSLRRAFYEQYF. Together with reference TRBV28 and TRBJ2-7, the CDR3 gives the full variable domain: DVKVTQSSRYLVKRTGEKVFLECVQDMDHENMFWYRQDPGLGLRLIYFSYDVKMKEKGDIPEGYSVSREKKERFSLILESASTNQTSMYLCASSLRRAFYEQYFGPGTRLTVT.